This TCR beta chain stems from a study of CD8 T cells in ankylosing spondylitis. Study observations and caveats: Seemingly characteristic of ankylosing spondylitis blood was a TCR beta motif consisting of about 8 highly homologous variants.

In its sample, this clonotype was seen a few times. Antigen: not known. TCRdb itself ran the 5' RACE reads through MiXCR, one entry per CDR3 protein. The sample lists under 850,000 distinct CDR3 sequences, roughly 19% seen once, with approximately 18% in the top ten. Germline assignment: CDR1 LNHDA and CDR2 SQIVND (reference sequence). The CDR3 totals 13 residues. Between the trimmed V and J ends, which lost 11 bases and 5 bases, there was a span of 16 bases. The rearrangement uses TRBV19 and TRBJ1-5; a weak D match, TRBD1 (6 bases). Material for sequencing was blood, either unsorted or a sorted T cell fraction (not recorded which). The TCR comes from a male donor with ankylosing spondylitis. The CDR3 reads CASWRGSHQPQHF. The CDR3 bases are TGTGCCTCCTGGAGGGGGAGCCATCAGCCCCAGCATTTT.